This entry features one T cell receptor beta chain sequence. Other DNA sequences in this specimen translate into the identical CDR3. These data are taken from a study of blood T cell repertoires in COVID-19. Whole-study context: Sources were T cells, B-cell-depleted T cells, or PBMCs; the material itself was cDNA or gDNA.

Repertoires were generated with immunoSEQ multiplex PCR, while TCRdb's copy carries only in-frame clones and drops some. The sample consists of about 250,000 clones, around nine tenths of them appearing once. The CDR3 extends over 11 amino acids. The V end lost 4 bases, the J end lost 6 bases, and 9 bases lay between the germline ends. In germline, CDR1 is SQVTM, CDR2 ANQGSEA. The study recruited people aged 18 to 89 years across about 25 US areas. Participants' own reports of clinical history determined their cohort assignment. Two consecutive negative NP/OP PCR tests, clearance, or resolved symptoms defined Cohort 3 recovery.

The gene calls are TRBV29-1 and TRBJ1-1, with no clear D. Input material: PBMCs or T cells enriched from blood (not recorded which). This TCR derives from a woman younger than 35 who had recovered from COVID-19. CDR3 amino acids: CSVARGSEAFF. The DNA of the CDR3 is TGCAGCGTTGCTCGGGGTTCTGAAGCTTTCTTT.